This T cell receptor (beta chain) was sequenced in a study of tissue T cells after allogeneic stem cell transplantation. V was clipped by 0 bases and J by 6 bases; unmatched bases: 6. Per germline, CDR1 NNHNN and CDR2 SYGAGS (reference sequence). This CDR3 comprises 14 residues. A few counts support this clone. Gene names refer to mouse genes. The read terminates 1 residue ahead of where the CDR3 ends, so the germline J gene completes it. Repertoires were generated with immunoSEQ multiplex PCR, while TCRdb's copy carries only in-frame clones and drops some. The sample consists of approximately 47,000 clones, about 73% of them appearing once.

This sequence originates from a pool of C57BL/6 mice in good health. The chain has TRBV13-2 and TRBJ2-7, with TRBD2 matching over 7 bases. The sample consisted of sorted cells pooled from one or two spleens. CDR3 amino acids: CASGDVGGDCEQYF. The sequenced CDR3 bases are TGTGCCAGCGGTGATGTGGGGGGAGACTGTGAACAGTAC.